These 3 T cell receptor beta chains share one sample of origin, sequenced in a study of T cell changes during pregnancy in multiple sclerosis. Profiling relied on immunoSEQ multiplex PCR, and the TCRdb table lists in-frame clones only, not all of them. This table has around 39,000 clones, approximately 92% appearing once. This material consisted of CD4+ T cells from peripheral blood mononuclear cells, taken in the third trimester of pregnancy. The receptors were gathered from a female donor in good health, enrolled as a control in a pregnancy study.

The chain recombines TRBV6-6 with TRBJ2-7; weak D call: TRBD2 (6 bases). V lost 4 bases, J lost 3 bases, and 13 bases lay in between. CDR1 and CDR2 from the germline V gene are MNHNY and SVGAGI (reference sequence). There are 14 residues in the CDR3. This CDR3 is CASSSPEGLYEQYF. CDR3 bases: TGTGCCAGCAGTTCCCCCGAGGGACTCTACGAGCAGTACTTC.

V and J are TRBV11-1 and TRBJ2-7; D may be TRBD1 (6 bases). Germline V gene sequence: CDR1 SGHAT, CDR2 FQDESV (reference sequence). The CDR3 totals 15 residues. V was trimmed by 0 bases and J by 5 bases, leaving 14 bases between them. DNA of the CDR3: TGTGCCAGCAGCTTAGCCCCGGACAGCCTGGACGAGCAGTACTTC. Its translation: CASSLAPDSLDEQYF.

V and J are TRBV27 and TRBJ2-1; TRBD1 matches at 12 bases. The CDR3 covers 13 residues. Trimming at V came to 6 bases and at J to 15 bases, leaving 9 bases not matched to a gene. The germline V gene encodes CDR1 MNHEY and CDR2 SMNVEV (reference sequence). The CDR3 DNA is TGTGCCAGCAGACGTACGGGACAGGGGGCTAGGTTCTTC. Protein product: CASRRTGQGARFF.